This paragraph reports one TCR beta chain. Its antigen remains unknown. The length of the CDR3 is 15 residues. Germline CDR1 and CDR2: LNHNV and YYDKDF (reference sequence). V dropped 5 bases and J dropped 7; count of bases not matched to a gene: 12. The sample belongs to a study of cytomegalovirus exposure and HLA in healthy donors. The PCR was carried out with 60 Vbeta primers and 13 Jbeta primers. The data were produced by immunoSEQ multiplex PCR, yet TCRdb's version contains in-frame clones alone and is incomplete. This table lists 60,000 or so clones. Study observations and caveats: By HLA locus, TCR association rates varied in a later analysis, with DRB1 showing the most and HLA-C the fewest.

This sequence joins TRBV15 and TRBJ1-2; 8 bases agree with TRBD1. Material for sequencing was PBMCs. The sequence derives from a young woman in good health and CMV-seronegative. The CDR3 DNA reads as TGTGCCACCAGCGACCCGGGACAGGACCCGACTGGCTACACCTTC. It codes for CATSDPGQDPTGYTF.